The 6 T cell receptor beta chains presented below share a single source sample, sequenced in a study of low-dose radiotherapy and immunotherapy resistance in tumors. Time point meaning: before trial treatment. cDNA synthesis used a TRAV/TRBV-specific primer set for both chains. Amplification of TCRs used a constant-region primer and V-primer adapter for roughly 21 PCR cycles. TCRdb re-derived calls from the reads in MiXCR, one entry per CDR3 protein. This sample has 35,000 to 50,000 distinct CDR3 sequences, with roughly 30% found just once. The specimen was PBMCs, collected before treatment. The receptors were gathered from a male donor with gallbladder cancer.

This clonotype was counted many times. The chain uses TRBV19 and TRBJ1-1, with a tentative D call TRBD1 (5 bases). Germline CDR1 is LNHDA and CDR2 is SQIVND (reference sequence). The CDR3 contains 15 residues. V lost 3 bases and J lost 0, with 11 bases in between. The CDR3, as DNA: TGTGCCAGTAGTATTGGAGGGGCGTTGAACACTGAAGCTTTCTTT. This sequence encodes CASSIGGALNTEAFF.

The CDR3 DNA follows: TGTGCCAGCAGCTGGGACAGGGCCCTACAAGAGACCCAGTACTTC. This sequence encodes CASSWDRALQETQYF. The chain joins TRBV7-3 to TRBJ2-5; TRBD1 agrees at 9 bases. CDR3 length: 15 residues. The trim removed 4 bases at V and 2 bases at J, leaving 5 bases unmatched. Germline loops: CDR1 SGHTA, CDR2 FQGTGA.

This clonotype was observed a few times. The genes are TRBV3-1 and TRBJ2-1, with TRBD2 as a possible D gene (5 bases). CDR3 length: 17 residues. Germline V gives CDR1 LGHDT, CDR2 YNNKEL (reference sequence). V was clipped by 0 bases and J by 6 bases, with 18 bases between them. The CDR3 DNA is TGTGCCAGCAGCCAAGATCCGCCGAAGCCTCTAGCCAATGAGCAGTTCTTC. It encodes CASSQDPPKPLANEQFF.

This clonotype was seen many times. The rearrangement uses TRBV5-1 and TRBJ2-1; 7 bases map to TRBD2. The germline CDR1 and CDR2 sequences are SGHRS and YFSETQ. This CDR3 region has 16 residues. Losses at the gene ends were 4 bases for V and 6 bases for J; bases not matched to a gene: 13. CDR3 protein: CASSVFRPGGTNEQFF. CDR3 DNA: TGCGCCAGCAGCGTCTTCAGGCCGGGGGGTACCAATGAGCAGTTCTTC.

The chain has TRBV6-6 and TRBJ2-3; the D call may be TRBD1 or TRBD2 (5 bases each). CDR3 size: 13 residues. Germline loops: CDR1 MNHNY, CDR2 SVGAGI (reference sequence). V was trimmed by 5 bases and J by 9 bases, leaving 15 bases between them. As DNA, the CDR3 is TGTGCCAGCAGTGTCACGGGCCGGGACACGCAGTATTTT. It is translated as CASSVTGRDTQYF.

V is TRBV2 and J is TRBJ2-7; 8 nucleotides align to TRBD1. J was trimmed by 5 bases and V by 6 bases; bases with no gene match: 9. Germline V CDR1 and CDR2: SNHLY, FYNNEI. The CDR3 is 14 amino acids. CDR3 in amino acids: CASRGRGLYDEQYF. The CDR3 nucleotides are TGTGCCAGCAGGGGCAGGGGGCTTTACGACGAGCAGTACTTC.